The T cell receptor beta chain described here comes from a study of blood T cells in healthy people across ages. Study information: For every two T cells, template switching captured about one barcoded beta molecule.

The CDR3 runs 13 residues. The germline V and J ends were trimmed by 5 bases and 14 bases, with 20 bases remaining between them. This clonotype occurred a few times. Sample-barcoded 5' priming and a J-beta primer mix drove a second PCR of 7 to 11 cycles. Through a template-switch adaptor with 12 random nucleotides, each cDNA molecule received a tag. TCRdb fed the 5' RACE reads into MiXCR, producing one record per CDR3 protein. The sample lists around 800,000 distinct CDR3 sequences, about 55% occurring once. The receptor was derived from an elderly man in good health. The chain recombines TRBV12-3 or TRBV12-4 with TRBJ2-3; D remains unclear. The sequencing input was blood. The CDR3 sequence is CASSRRGPAYAYF. The CDR3 bases are TGTGCCAGCAGTAGACGAGGCCCGGCCTACGCGTATTTT.